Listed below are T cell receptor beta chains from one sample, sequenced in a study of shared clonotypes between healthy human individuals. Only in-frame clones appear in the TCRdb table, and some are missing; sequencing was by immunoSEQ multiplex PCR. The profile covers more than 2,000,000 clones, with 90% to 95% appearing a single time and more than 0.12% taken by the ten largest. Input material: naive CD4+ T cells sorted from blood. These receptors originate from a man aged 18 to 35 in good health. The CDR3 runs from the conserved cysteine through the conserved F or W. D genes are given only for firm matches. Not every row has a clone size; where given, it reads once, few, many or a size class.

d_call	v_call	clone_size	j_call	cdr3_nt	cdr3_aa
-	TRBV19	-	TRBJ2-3	TGTGCCAGTAGTAAACTGGGACCCGTCTCAGATACGCAGTATTTT	CASSKLGPVSDTQYF
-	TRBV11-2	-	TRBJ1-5	TGTGCCAGCAGCCCCCGTACGGATCAGCCCCAGCATTTT	CASSPRTDQPQHF
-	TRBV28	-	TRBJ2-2	TGTGCCAGCACCCCGAGGGTGTACACCGGGGAGCTGTTTTTT	CASTPRVYTGELFF
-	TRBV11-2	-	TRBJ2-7	TGTGCCAGCAGCTTCGCTTACGAGCAGTACTTC	CASSFAYEQYF
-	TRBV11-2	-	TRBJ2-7	TGTGCCAGCAGCTTAGTAAACGGAGCCTACGAGCAGTACTTC	CASSLVNGAYEQYF
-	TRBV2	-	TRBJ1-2	TGTGCCAGCATTGCCAGTCCCTATGGCTACACCTTC	CASIASPYGYTF
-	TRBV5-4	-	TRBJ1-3	TGTGCCAGCAGTTACCCGGGGGCCTCTGGAAACACCATATATTTT	CASSYPGASGNTIYF
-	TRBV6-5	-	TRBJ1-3	TGTGCCAGCAGTTACGGTACAGCTGGAAACACCATATATTTT	CASSYGTAGNTIYF
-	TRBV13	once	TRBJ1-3	TGTGCCAGCAGCTTTTCGGGGAGCTCTGGAAACACCATATATTTT	CASSFSGSSGNTIYF
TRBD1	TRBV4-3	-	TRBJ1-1	TGCGCCAGCAGCCAATGGGACAGGGGGCTCACTGAAGCTTTCTTT	CASSQWDRGLTEAFF
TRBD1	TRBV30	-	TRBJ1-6	TGTGCCTGGACGGGACAGCTTCTTTCCTTCGGGTCACCCCTCCACTTT	CAWTGQLLSFGSPLHF
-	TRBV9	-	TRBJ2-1	TGTGCCAGCAGCGTAGCTGGGGGAGGCGACTACAATGAGCAGTTCTTC	CASSVAGGGDYNEQFF
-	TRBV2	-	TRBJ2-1	TGTGCCAGCTCCTGGGGGAGCTCCTACAATGAGCAGTTCTTC	CASSWGSSYNEQFF
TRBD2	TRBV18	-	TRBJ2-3	TGTGCCAGCTCCCCGAAGCGGGGGGGCACAGATACGCAGTATTTT	CASSPKRGGTDTQYF
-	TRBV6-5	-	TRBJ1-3	TGTGCCAGCAGTTACGGCGGGGCTAGCTCTGGAAACACCATATATTTT	CASSYGGASSGNTIYF
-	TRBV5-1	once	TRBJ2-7	TGCGCCAGCAGCTTGGCCCCCCAGGCAGCTCGGGAGCAGTACTTC	CASSLAPQAAREQYF
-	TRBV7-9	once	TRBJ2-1	TGTGCCAGCAGCTTAGTTGCGGGCCGATCAAGCTCCTACAATGAGCAGTTCTTC	CASSLVAGRSSSYNEQFF
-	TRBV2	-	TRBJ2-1	TGTGCCAGCAGCCCCGAACAGGGGGGGGAGCAGTTCTTC	CASSPEQGGEQFF
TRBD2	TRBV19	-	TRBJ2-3	TGTGCCAGTAGTGCTGCGGGGGGTGCACGCGCAGATACGCAGTATTTT	CASSAAGGARADTQYF
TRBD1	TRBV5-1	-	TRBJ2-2	TGCGCCAGCAGCTTGGACAGGGGAACCACCGGGGAGCTGTTTTTT	CASSLDRGTTGELFF
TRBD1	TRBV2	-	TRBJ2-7	TGTGCCAGCAGTGAAGAAAAGGGGGCCCCCCACGAGCAGTACTTC	CASSEEKGAPHEQYF
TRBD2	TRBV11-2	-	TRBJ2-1	TGTGCCAGCAGCCCGACTAGCGGGAGTGTTGAGCAGTTCTTC	CASSPTSGSVEQFF
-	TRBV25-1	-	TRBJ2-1	TGTGCCAGCTACCGTTACAATGAGCAGTTCTTC	CASYRYNEQFF
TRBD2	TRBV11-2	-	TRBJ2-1	TGTGCCAGCAGTCCCCTAGCGGGAGCGTTGAATGAGCAGTTCTTC	CASSPLAGALNEQFF
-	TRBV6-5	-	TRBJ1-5	TGTGCCAGCAGTTACGACGGGGGCCGAAATCAGCCCCAGCATTTT	CASSYDGGRNQPQHF
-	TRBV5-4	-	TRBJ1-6	TGTGCCAGCAGGGGGTCCGGTGGCAATTCACCCCTCCACTTT	CASRGSGGNSPLHF
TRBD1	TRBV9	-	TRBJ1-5	TGTGCCAGCAGCCATAACAGGGGTTATAGCAATCAGCCCCAGCATTTT	CASSHNRGYSNQPQHF
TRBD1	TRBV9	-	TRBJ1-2	TGTGCCAGCAGCGTAGTCAGGGGGCAGGTAGGTGACTACACCTTC	CASSVVRGQVGDYTF
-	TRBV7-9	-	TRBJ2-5	TGTGCCAGCAGCCGGACTCAAGAGACCCAGTACTTC	CASSRTQETQYF
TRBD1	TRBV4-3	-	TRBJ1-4	TGCGCCAGCAGCAGTGAGATAGGGGGCGCGGGTAATGAAAAACTGTTTTTT	CASSSEIGGAGNEKLFF
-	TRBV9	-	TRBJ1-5	TGTGCCAGCAGCGTATCGGGGTTTGAGGGTCAGCCCCAGCATTTT	CASSVSGFEGQPQHF
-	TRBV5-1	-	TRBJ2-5	TGCGCCAGCAGCTTTATGCAGGGTCAAGAGACCCAGTACTTC	CASSFMQGQETQYF
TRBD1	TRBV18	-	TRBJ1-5	TGTGCCAGCTCACCGGACAGGGTTCGGGGCAATCAGCCCCAGCATTTT	CASSPDRVRGNQPQHF
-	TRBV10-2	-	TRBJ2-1	TGCGCCAGCAGTGAGACAGGGACGCTGGGGGCCCATGAGCAGTTCTTC	CASSETGTLGAHEQFF
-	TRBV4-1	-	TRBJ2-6	TGCGCCAGCAGCCAAGATATAGACGCTGGGGCCAACGTCCTGACTTTC	CASSQDIDAGANVLTF
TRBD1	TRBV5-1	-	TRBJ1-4	TGCGCCAGCAGCCCTACCGACAGGGGGGGAAGAGAAAAACTGTTTTTT	CASSPTDRGGREKLFF
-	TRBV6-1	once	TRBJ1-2	TGTGCCAGCAGCCCCGACAGACCCTATGGCTACACCTTC	CASSPDRPYGYTF
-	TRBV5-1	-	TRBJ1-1	TGCGCCAGCAGCCCCGAATACAGCACTGAAGCTTTCTTT	CASSPEYSTEAFF
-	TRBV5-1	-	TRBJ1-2	TGCGCCAGCAGCTCATACGGGGGATTGGATGGCTACACCTTC	CASSSYGGLDGYTF
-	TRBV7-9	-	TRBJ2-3	TGTGCCAGCAGCTTAAGTGTAGATACGCAGTATTTT	CASSLSVDTQYF
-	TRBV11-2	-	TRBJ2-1	TGTGCCAGTTGGACTGGGTTGGACAATGAGCAGTTCTTC	CASWTGLDNEQFF
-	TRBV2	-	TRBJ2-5	TGTGCCAGCAGTGTGGGCAAAGAGACCCAGTACTTC	CASSVGKETQYF
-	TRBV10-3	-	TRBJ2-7	TGTGCCATCAGTGGGGGACCCAGCTCCTACGAGCAGTACTTC	CAISGGPSSYEQYF
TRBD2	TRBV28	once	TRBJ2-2	TGTGCCAGCAGTTCCCCCGGGACTAGCGGTTCTTTTGGGGCCGGGGAGCTGTTTTTT	CASSSPGTSGSFGAGELFF
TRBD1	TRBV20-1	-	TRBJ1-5	TGCAGTGCTGGGGTGGACAGGGGGCATTTT	CSAGVDRGHF
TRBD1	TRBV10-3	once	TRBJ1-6	TGTGCCATCCACGCGGACAGGGTTAATTCACCCCTCCACTTT	CAIHADRVNSPLHF
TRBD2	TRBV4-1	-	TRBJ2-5	TGCGCCAGCAGCCGAGAAAGGGGGCTAGCGGGGAAGACCCAGTACTTC	CASSRERGLAGKTQYF
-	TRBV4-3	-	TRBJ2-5	TGCGCCAGCAGCCAAGGGGGGACTGCACAAGAGACCCAGTACTTC	CASSQGGTAQETQYF
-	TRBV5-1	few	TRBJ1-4	TGCGCCAGCAGCTTGGCAGGGGCTAATGAAAAACTGTTTTTT	CASSLAGANEKLFF